This T cell receptor (beta chain) was observed in a study of T cell repertoires in cytomegalovirus infection (dated by TCRdb to the late 2010s). Background on the whole study: Because public TCR beta signatures pointed to carriage of CMV infection together with the matching HLA type, the HLA type of each donor mattered for the analysis. Study-wide conclusions, independent of this receptor: In both this cohort and an independent cohort of 352 donors, the cumulative frequency of public TCR beta family members distinguished carriers of CMV infection plus the relevant HLA type. The ex vivo response was dominated by HLA-C-restricted CMV-specific TCR beta clonotypes, and the single most frequent clonotype in two of eight donors was supplied by these HLA-C-restricted clonotypes.

To note about this clonotype: No antigen is known for it. No much larger clone exists at a distance of one base, and base qualities are not known.

Spanning cysteine to phenylalanine, the CDR3 consists of 14 amino acids. Only CDR3 DNA is held: 42 bases, read in frame from base 1. The germline V gene provides CDR1 SGHDN and CDR2 FVKESK. V is shortened by 1 base, J by 0 bases, and the region joining them spans 6 bases. Sequencer: Illumina HiSeq 1500. TCRdb reanalyzed the raw reads on its own, using fastp at Q25 for trimming and MiXCR for clone calling, and kept in-frame beta chains. All rows with the same CDR3 protein become a single entry with the most common DNA and genes. In this sample the table shows some 400,000 distinct CDR3 sequences, about a sixth of which occur a single time. 7.5% to 9.5% of the sample is held by the ten biggest clonotypes.

The chain couples TRBV14 to TRBJ2-5; there is no confident call for the D gene. This clonotype was obtained from a human donor in good health (CMV status not recorded). Some clones in this sample may be carry-over from other donors' samples. The material sequenced was PBMCs. CDR3 region: CASSQGAYQETQYF. The nucleotide sequence is given as TGTGCCAGCAGCCAAGGGGCATACCAAGAGACCCAGTACTTC.